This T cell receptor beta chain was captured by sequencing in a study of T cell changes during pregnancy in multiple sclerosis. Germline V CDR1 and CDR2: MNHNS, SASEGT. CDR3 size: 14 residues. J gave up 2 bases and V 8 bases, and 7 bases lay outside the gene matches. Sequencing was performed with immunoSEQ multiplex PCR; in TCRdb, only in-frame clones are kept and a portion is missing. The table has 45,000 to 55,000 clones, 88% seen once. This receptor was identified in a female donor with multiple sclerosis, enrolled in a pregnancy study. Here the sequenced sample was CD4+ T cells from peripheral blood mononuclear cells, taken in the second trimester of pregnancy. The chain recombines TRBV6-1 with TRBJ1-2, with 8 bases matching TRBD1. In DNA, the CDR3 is TGTGCCAGCGGACACAGGGGGGTAAACTATGGCTACACCTTC. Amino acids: CASGHRGVNYGYTF.